Below, 25 T cell receptor beta chains from the same sample are listed, as sequenced in a study of response to subunit inactivated influenza vaccine (dated by TCRdb to 2016 to 2019). Library preparation employed RT-PCR. Sequencing relied on an Illumina HiSeq 2500. Starting from the raw public reads, TCRdb applied fastp trimming at Q25, assembled clones with MiXCR and retained in-frame beta chains. Here each entry gathers all rows of one CDR3 protein and keeps the most common genes and DNA. The sample table records about 650,000 distinct CDR3 sequences; less than 20% of these occur just once. The ten largest make up 11% of the sample. The material sequenced was PBMCs from blood, taken about 13 days after vaccination. Receptors were obtained from a man in his fifties who received an inactivated influenza vaccine. Donor details come from another sample of the same person, matched by shared clones.

The rearrangement uses TRBV20-1 and TRBJ2-1; a weak D match, TRBD2 (6 bases). Germline CDR1 reads DFQATT; CDR2 reads SNEGSKA (reference sequence). V dropped 3 bases and J dropped 4 bases, with 19 bases sitting between them. This CDR3 has 16 amino acids. The CDR3 bases are TGCAGTGCTAGCGCCGGGAGACCGTCTCGGTACAATGAGCAGTTCTTC. Amino acid sequence: CSASAGRPSRYNEQFF.

The V call is TRBV5-5, the J call TRBJ2-5; 8 bases line up with TRBD1. The germline V gene encodes CDR1 SGHKS and CDR2 YYEKEE (reference sequence). The CDR3 extends over 13 amino acids. J was trimmed by 5 bases and V by 2 bases; bases with no gene match: 2. The CDR3 spells CASSFRTGETQYF. The CDR3 DNA reads TGTGCCAGCAGCTTCCGGACAGGGGAGACCCAGTACTTC.

The chain links TRBV28 to TRBJ1-5; the match to TRBD1 covers 7 bases. The CDR3 runs to 13 residues. The germline V gene encodes CDR1 MDHEN and CDR2 SYDVKM. V shed 2 bases and J 9 bases; nucleotides not matched to a gene: 4. CDR3 bases: TGTGCCAGCAGTTTAGGACAGGCGCGGCCCCAGCATTTT. Its protein product is CASSLGQARPQHF. Complete variable domain (other parts from reference TRBV28 and TRBJ1-5): DVKVTQSSRYLVKRTGEKVFLECVQDMDHENMFWYRQDPGLGLRLIYFSYDVKMKEKGDIPEGYSVSREKKERFSLILESASTNQTSMYLCASSLGQARPQHFGDGTRLSIL.

This clonotype was recorded many times. The chain has TRBV20-1 and TRBJ2-7; D could derive from TRBD1 or TRBD2 (5 bases each). Germline CDR1 and CDR2: DFQATT and SNEGSKA (reference sequence). This CDR3 region has 12 residues. Deletions cut 5 bases from V and 5 bases from J, with 13 bases between. As DNA, the CDR3 is TGCAGTGCTCCCGGGGCCTCGAACGAGCAGTACTTC. Amino acid sequence: CSAPGASNEQYF.

This clonotype has just a few counts. V and J are TRBV20-1 and TRBJ1-2, with D unresolved. V lost 4 bases, J lost 5 bases, and 11 bases lay in between. The germline V gene encodes CDR1 DFQATT and CDR2 SNEGSKA (reference sequence). The CDR3 totals 12 residues. The CDR3 DNA sequence: TGCAGTGCTAAAGGTTTGGAATATGGCTACACCTTC. Amino acid sequence: CSAKGLEYGYTF.

This clonotype has more than one count but fewer than ten. J is TRBJ2-1 and V is TRBV29-1; D possibly corresponds to TRBD1 (6 bases). V shed 6 bases and J shed 0 bases, with 15 bases lying between them. CDR3 length: 15 amino acids. Germline V gene sequence: CDR1 SQVTM, CDR2 ANQGSEA. CDR3 residues: CSVLPEGGSYNEQFF. The CDR3 DNA is TGCAGCGTACTACCGGAAGGGGGCTCCTACAATGAGCAGTTCTTC.

This clonotype has only a few counts. The V call is TRBV2, the J call TRBJ2-7; the D is unclear. The CDR3 totals 13 residues. Germline CDR1 is SNHLY and CDR2 is FYNNEI. V lost 7 bases and J lost 0, with 10 bases in between. The DNA of the CDR3 is TGTGCCAGCAAGTTAGTGGGCTCCTACGAGCAGTACTTC. It is translated as CASKLVGSYEQYF.

This clonotype was recorded a few times. The chain carries TRBV6-1 and TRBJ1-4, with D possibly being TRBD1 (6 bases). Germline V lookup: CDR1 MNHNS, CDR2 SASEGT. The CDR3 has 14 residues. V dropped 6 bases and J dropped 6 bases, with 14 bases sitting between them. The CDR3 sequence is CASRGTRGDEKLFF. The DNA for the CDR3 is TGTGCCAGCAGAGGGACACGAGGTGATGAAAAACTGTTTTTT.

There are a few counts of this clonotype. The gene calls are TRBV7-9 and TRBJ1-2; no clear D gene. This CDR3 contains 12 residues. CDR1 and CDR2 (germline): SEHNR, FQNEAQ (reference sequence). V shed 9 bases and J shed 8 bases, with 16 bases lying between them. CDR3 coding DNA: TGTGCCAGGGGGAGATTAGAACGGGGCTACACCTTC. As protein: CARGRLERGYTF.

This clonotype was seen more than once but under ten times. The rearrangement uses TRBV7-9 and TRBJ2-1; D gene unclear. Trimming shortened V by 5 bases and J by 7 bases, and 9 bases separated the two germline ends. CDR3 size: 12 residues. Germline assignment: CDR1 SEHNR and CDR2 FQNEAQ (reference sequence). This chain's CDR3 is CASSPVRNEQFF. Here the CDR3 DNA reads TGTGCCAGCAGCCCAGTCAGGAATGAGCAGTTCTTC.

The chain joins TRBV4-2 to TRBJ2-4; TRBD2 agrees at 9 bases. Germline lookup yields CDR1 LGHNA and CDR2 YNFKEQ. Germline trimming cut 1 base from V and 5 bases from J; bases unmatched to any gene: 6. This CDR3 is 16 amino acids long. CDR3: CASSQGPAGGQNIQYF. The CDR3 DNA reads as TGTGCCAGCAGCCAAGGTCCGGCGGGGGGGCAAAACATTCAGTACTTC.

This clonotype has at least ten counts. The V and J genes are TRBV6-5 and TRBJ2-2; 8 positions match TRBD2. V lost 3 bases, J lost 8 bases, and 11 bases stayed unmatched. Germline V gene lookup returns CDR1 MNHEY and CDR2 SVGAGI. The CDR3 contains 16 residues. The CDR3 is CASSYSGTRGRGELFF. The CDR3 DNA reads TGTGCCAGCAGTTATTCGGGGACTAGGGGAAGAGGGGAGCTGTTTTTT.

In DNA, the CDR3 is TGTGCCAGCAGCTTAAGCAACGCGAACACCGGGGAGCTGTTTTTT. This sequence encodes CASSLSNANTGELFF. The chain joins TRBV11-3 to TRBJ2-2; D unclear. The CDR3 has 15 amino acids. The V and J ends lost 2 bases and 0 bases respectively, with 7 bases between them. Germline CDR1 reads SGHNT; CDR2 reads YENEEA.

V and J are TRBV6-2 or TRBV6-3 and TRBJ2-5; D ambiguous. The CDR3 is 18 amino acids. Trimming shortened V by 2 bases and J by 7 bases, and 26 bases separated the two germline ends. Germline V CDR1 and CDR2: MNHEY, SVGEGT. The CDR3 here is CASSYSLLGDGRRVTQYF. In nucleotides, the CDR3 is TGTGCCAGCAGTTACAGCTTGCTTGGCGACGGTCGACGAGTGACCCAGTACTTC.

The chain joins TRBV5-6 to TRBJ1-1; D gene unclear. This CDR3 spans 15 amino acids. The ends were cut back, 4 bases at V and 1 base at J, with 14 bases in the middle. In germline, CDR1 is SGHDT, CDR2 YYEEEE. CDR3 protein: CASSLGGRWNTEAFF. As DNA, the CDR3 is TGTGCCAGCAGCCTCGGAGGGCGGTGGAACACTGAAGCTTTCTTT.

CDR3 sequence reads: CATSDYQGDTQYF. The CDR3 DNA reads TGTGCCACCAGTGATTATCAGGGAGATACGCAGTATTTT. V gene TRBV24-1 combines with J gene TRBJ2-3; possible D gene TRBD1, 5 bases. V lost 2 bases and J lost 5, with 7 bases in between. Germline V gene lookup returns CDR1 KGHDR and CDR2 SFDVKD. The CDR3 has 13 residues.

This clonotype turned up a few times. The chain combines TRBV5-1 with TRBJ2-3; D is unresolved. Germline CDR1 is SGHRS and CDR2 is YFSETQ. V shed 4 bases and J shed 6 bases, with 12 bases lying between them. This CDR3 region has 13 residues. The CDR3 protein is CASSAPSDDTQYF. The CDR3 bases are TGCGCCAGCAGCGCCCCGAGTGACGATACGCAGTATTTT.

This clonotype was observed at least ten times. The chain recombines TRBV20-1 with TRBJ2-3; TRBD1 matches at 7 bases. The germline V gene has CDR1 DFQATT and CDR2 SNEGSKA (reference sequence). The CDR3 has 13 residues. V was clipped by 7 bases and J by 8 bases; unmatched bases: 12. The CDR3 nucleotides are TGCAGTGGATTTACAGGGGCGCCCGGTACGCAGTATTTT. Translated, it gives CSGFTGAPGTQYF.

This clonotype was seen a handful of times. The chain couples TRBV6-1 to TRBJ1-4; 8 nucleotides line up with TRBD1. The germline V gene has CDR1 MNHNS and CDR2 SASEGT. CDR3 length: 14 residues. J gave up 8 bases and V 6 bases, and 8 bases lay outside the gene matches. The CDR3 sequence: CASSHGQGREKLFF. CDR3 in DNA: TGTGCCAGCAGCCACGGACAGGGCAGGGAAAAACTGTTTTTT.

This chain joins TRBV20-1 and TRBJ2-1; 12 bases match TRBD2. This CDR3 comprises 15 residues. The V gene end was trimmed by 1 base and the J gene end by 8 bases; junction bases not matched to a gene: 6. The V gene's germline CDR1 is DFQATT and CDR2 SNEGSKA (reference sequence). CDR3 region: CSARGTLAGGYEQFF. The CDR3 bases are TGCAGTGCTAGAGGAACCCTAGCGGGAGGGTATGAGCAGTTCTTC.

This clonotype has a count of ten or more. The chain joins TRBV10-3 to TRBJ2-7; no clear D. The CDR3 runs to 11 residues. The V gene lost 3 bases and the J gene lost 3 bases, with 3 bases spanning the gap. Per germline, CDR1 ENHRY and CDR2 SYGVKD. DNA for the CDR3: TGTGCCATCAGTGACGTCTACGAGCAGTACTTC. Its protein is CAISDVYEQYF.

This clonotype was seen only a few times. The chain links TRBV15 to TRBJ2-1; TRBD2 might be the D (5 bases). Per germline, CDR1 LNHNV and CDR2 YYDKDF (reference sequence). The length of the CDR3 is 15 residues. Trimming took 5 bases from V and 0 from J, leaving 11 bases between them. The CDR3 coding sequence is TGTGCCACCAGCCTAAGCGGCGGCTCCTACAATGAGCAGTTCTTC. It encodes CATSLSGGSYNEQFF. Complete variable domain (other parts from reference TRBV15 and TRBJ2-1): DAMVIQNPRYQVTQFGKPVTLSCSQTLNHNVMYWYQQKSSQAPKLLFHYYDKDFNNEADTPDNFQSRRPNTSFCFLDIRSPGLGDTAMYLCATSLSGGSYNEQFFGPGTRLTVL.

V is TRBV7-3 and J is TRBJ2-5; weak D call: TRBD1 (5 bases). V lost 5 bases to trimming and J lost 3 bases, with 13 bases between them. The CDR3 has 14 residues. Per germline, CDR1 SGHTA and CDR2 FQGTGA. The CDR3 here is CASSRGGREETQYF. The CDR3 DNA is TGTGCCAGCAGCCGCGGTGGCAGGGAAGAGACCCAGTACTTC.

V usage is TRBV29-1 and J usage is TRBJ2-7, with D uncertain. Trimming pared 4 bases from V and 2 bases from J, leaving 12 bases between. Germline CDR1 reads SQVTM; CDR2 reads ANQGSEA. The CDR3 consists of 13 residues. The CDR3 region has the DNA TGCAGCGTTGGCGGCAGAGAAGCCTACGAGCAGTACTTC. This translates into CSVGGREAYEQYF.

The CDR3 loop is CASSRLAGPSSYNEQFF. Written as DNA, the CDR3 is TGTGCCAGCAGCCGACTAGCGGGCCCTAGCTCCTACAATGAGCAGTTCTTC. The gene calls are TRBV7-8 and TRBJ2-1; 10 bases match TRBD2. The CDR3 length is 17 residues. The germline V gene has CDR1 SGHVS and CDR2 FQNEAQ. Losses at the gene ends were 5 bases for V and 0 bases for J; bases not matched to a gene: 7.